Listed below are T cell receptor beta chains from one sample, sequenced in a study of blood T cell repertoires in COVID-19. Here immunoSEQ multiplex PCR was the method, and the copy in TCRdb shows in-frame clones only, minus some. The top ten hold around 4.6% of the sample, which has 100,000 to 150,000 clones, about 92% seen once. The sequenced sample consisted of peripheral blood. The source of these receptors is a man in his 60s with COVID-19, enrolled during active disease. Each CDR3 is given with its conserved first and last residue. A D gene is named only where the DNA matches it firmly. The size of a clone is reported for some rows only, either as once, few or many, or as a class for expanded clones.

CATSTPGQRNQPQHF	TGTGCCACCAGCACCCCGGGACAAAGAAATCAGCCCCAGCATTTT	TRBV15	TRBJ1-5	NA	NA
CASSSSLGREDTQYF	TGTGCCAGCAGCTCCTCCCTGGGTCGGGAAGATACGCAGTATTTT	TRBV11-2	TRBJ2-3	NA	NA
CASSESKLTGELFF	TGCGCCAGCAGTGAGTCGAAACTCACCGGGGAGCTGTTTTTT	TRBV10-1	TRBJ2-2	NA	few
CASSRSGNTEAFF	TGTGCCAGCAGCAGATCAGGGAACACTGAAGCTTTCTTT	TRBV7-2	TRBJ1-1	NA	NA
CAISDPQGASSSYNEQFF	TGTGCCATCAGTGACCCCCAGGGGGCCTCTTCTTCCTACAATGAGCAGTTCTTC	TRBV10-3	TRBJ2-1	TRBD1	NA
CASSLPGTPYGYTF	TGCGCCAGCAGCTTGCCCGGGACACCTTATGGCTACACCTTC	TRBV5-1	TRBJ1-2	NA	few
CASSLGQTYNEQFF	TGTGCCAGCAGCTTAGGACAGACATACAATGAGCAGTTCTTC	TRBV11-2	TRBJ2-1	NA	NA
CASSGVPGGTQYF	TGCGCCAGCAGCGGCGTCCCGGGGGGGACCCAGTACTTC	TRBV5-1	TRBJ2-5	TRBD2	NA
CASAAGPGEEKLFF	TGCGCCAGCGCGGCGGGCCCTGGAGAGGAAAAACTGTTTTTT	TRBV5-1	TRBJ1-4	NA	NA
CASSGGMNTEAFF	TGTGCCAGCTCAGGAGGGATGAACACTGAAGCTTTCTTT	TRBV18	TRBJ1-1	NA	few
CASSKVRLDRTDSNQPQHF	TGTGCCAGCAGCAAAGTTCGGTTGGACAGGACCGATAGCAATCAGCCCCAGCATTTT	TRBV21-1	TRBJ1-5	NA	NA
CASSPQGVFNQPQHF	TGTGCCAGCAGTCCCCAGGGGGTATTCAATCAGCCCCAGCATTTT	TRBV28	TRBJ1-5	TRBD1	NA
CASSRGQANYEQYF	TGTGCCAGCAGTCGTGGACAGGCCAACTACGAGCAGTACTTC	TRBV27	TRBJ2-7	TRBD1	once
CASSYSDGGLSPLHF	TGTGCCAGCAGTTATTCGGACGGGGGTCTATCACCCCTCCACTTT	TRBV6-6	TRBJ1-6	NA	NA
CASSLAGGPSTGELFF	TGTGCCAGCAGCTTGGCGGGAGGGCCTAGCACCGGGGAGCTGTTTTTT	TRBV5-5	TRBJ2-2	TRBD2	NA
CASSFIIETQYF	TGTGCCAGCAGTTTTATTATTGAGACCCAGTACTTC	TRBV12-3/TRBV12-4	TRBJ2-5	NA	NA
CASSPLGPNEKLFF	TGTGCCAGCTCACCTTTGGGGCCTAATGAAAAACTGTTTTTT	TRBV18	TRBJ1-4	NA	NA